The rows below give T cell receptor beta chains drawn from one sample of a study of cytomegalovirus exposure and HLA in healthy donors. Clones were read by immunoSEQ multiplex PCR, and TCRdb kept only the in-frame ones, dropping some. The sample shows 40,000 to 45,000 clones, 87% of them seen only once. The sequenced sample was PBMCs. These receptors were collected from a woman aged 40 to 50 in good health and CMV-seropositive. Both conserved end residues are part of each CDR3. A D gene is named only where the DNA matches it firmly. The size field is filled for only some rows; it gives once, few, many or a size class.

.,TRBD2,TRBJ2-7,TRBV28,CASTLGRGRGYEQYF,TGTGCCAGCACCCTAGGGCGCGGGAGGGGCTACGAGCAGTACTTC
.,.,TRBJ2-5,TRBV6-5,CASSYLRGTQETQYF,TGTGCCAGCAGTTACCTCAGGGGTACCCAAGAGACCCAGTACTTC
once,.,TRBJ2-7,TRBV15,CATSRDSAYRNEQYF,TGTGCCACCAGCAGAGATTCCGCGTATCGAAACGAGCAGTACTTC
.,TRBD2,TRBJ2-5,TRBV30,CAWSVLAGGRGTQYF,TGTGCCTGGAGTGTACTAGCGGGGGGCCGGGGGACCCAGTACTTC
.,TRBD1,TRBJ1-5,TRBV7-2,CASSSRTGDNQPQHF,TGTGCCAGCAGCTCAAGGACAGGGGACAATCAGCCCCAGCATTTT
.,TRBD1,TRBJ1-1,TRBV19,CASSIGRTGQGAEAFF,TGTGCCAGTAGTATAGGTCGGACAGGCCAGGGCGCTGAAGCTTTCTTT
.,.,TRBJ1-1,TRBV15,CATSLGQRNTEAFF,TGTGCCACCAGCCTCGGACAGAGGAACACTGAAGCTTTCTTT
few,.,TRBJ2-7,TRBV11-2,CASSLGTETYEQYF,TGTGCCAGCAGCTTAGGTACAGAGACCTACGAGCAGTACTTC
.,TRBD2,TRBJ2-7,TRBV7-9,CASSPGTSYEQYF,TGTGCCAGCAGCCCCGGGACTAGCTACGAGCAGTACTTC
.,.,TRBJ1-1,TRBV29-1,CSVGPHGLPEAFF,TGCAGCGTCGGTCCCCACGGACTCCCTGAAGCTTTCTTT
.,TRBD2,TRBJ2-5,TRBV5-1,CASTGGMMETQYF,TGCGCCAGCACGGGGGGAATGATGGAGACCCAGTACTTC
.,TRBD2,TRBJ2-5,TRBV28,CASSFGLAVREETQYF,TGTGCCAGCAGTTTCGGACTAGCGGTGAGAGAAGAGACCCAGTACTTC
.,TRBD1,TRBJ1-1,TRBV27,CASSKWTGSTNTEAFF,TGTGCCAGCAGTAAATGGACAGGGAGCACGAACACTGAAGCTTTCTTT
.,.,TRBJ2-2,TRBV5-1,CASSLVSAGELFF,TGCGCCAGCAGCTTGGTATCCGCCGGGGAGCTGTTTTTT
.,.,TRBJ1-4,TRBV6-5,CASRTGTNEKLFF,TGTGCCAGCAGAACGGGAACTAATGAAAAACTGTTTTTT
once,TRBD1,TRBJ1-4,TRBV9,CASSFRTGMGEKLFF,TGTGCCAGCAGCTTCCGGACAGGGATGGGGGAAAAACTGTTTTTT
.,TRBD2,TRBJ2-5,TRBV28,CASSLSGRGLQETQYF,TGTGCCAGCAGTTTATCTGGGAGGGGACTTCAAGAGACCCAGTACTTC
few,TRBD1,TRBJ2-1,TRBV6-6,CASSAPGTGIDEQFF,TGTGCCAGCAGTGCCCCCGGGACAGGCATCGATGAGCAGTTCTTC
.,TRBD1,TRBJ1-1,TRBV5-1,CASSSGTAGNTEAFF,TGCGCCAGCAGCTCCGGGACAGCTGGGAACACTGAAGCTTTCTTT
.,.,TRBJ2-7,TRBV14,CASSQEIGGYEQYF,TGTGCCAGCAGCCAAGAGATAGGGGGATACGAGCAGTACTTC
.,.,TRBJ2-2,TRBV10-1,CASTRGETGELFF,TGCGCCAGCACCAGGGGGGAGACCGGGGAGCTGTTTTTT
few,.,TRBJ2-2,TRBV19,CASARVSTGELFF,TGTGCCAGTGCCAGGGTGTCGACCGGGGAGCTGTTTTTT
.,.,TRBJ1-2,TRBV7-6,CASSLDTGKEGYGYTF,TGTGCCAGCAGCTTAGATACAGGGAAAGAGGGCTATGGCTACACCTTC
.,TRBD1,TRBJ2-1,TRBV2,CASREGQGFYNEQFF,TGTGCCAGCAGAGAGGGACAGGGGTTTTACAATGAGCAGTTCTTC
.,.,TRBJ2-7,TRBV5-1,CASSLEGHEAYEQYF,TGCGCCAGCAGCCTGGAGGGACACGAGGCCTACGAGCAGTACTTC
.,.,TRBJ2-1,TRBV14,CASSHSRVPPYNEQFF,TGTGCCAGCAGCCACTCGCGGGTCCCCCCCTACAATGAGCAGTTCTTC
.,.,TRBJ2-3,TRBV6-1,CASSDSTGSTDTQYF,TGTGCCAGCAGTGATTCGACAGGAAGCACAGATACGCAGTATTTT